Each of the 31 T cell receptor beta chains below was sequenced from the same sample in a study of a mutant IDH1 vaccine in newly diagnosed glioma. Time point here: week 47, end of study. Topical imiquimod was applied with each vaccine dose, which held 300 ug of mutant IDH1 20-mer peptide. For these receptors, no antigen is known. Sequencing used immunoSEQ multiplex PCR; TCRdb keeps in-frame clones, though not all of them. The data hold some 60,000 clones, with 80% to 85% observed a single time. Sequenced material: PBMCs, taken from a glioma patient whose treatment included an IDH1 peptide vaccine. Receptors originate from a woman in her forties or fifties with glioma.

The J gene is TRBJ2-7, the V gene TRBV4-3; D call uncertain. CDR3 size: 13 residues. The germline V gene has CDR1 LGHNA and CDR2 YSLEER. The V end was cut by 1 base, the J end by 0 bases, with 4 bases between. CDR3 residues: CASSQVSSYEQYF. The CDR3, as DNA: TGCGCCAGCAGCCAAGTGAGCTCCTACGAGCAGTACTTC.

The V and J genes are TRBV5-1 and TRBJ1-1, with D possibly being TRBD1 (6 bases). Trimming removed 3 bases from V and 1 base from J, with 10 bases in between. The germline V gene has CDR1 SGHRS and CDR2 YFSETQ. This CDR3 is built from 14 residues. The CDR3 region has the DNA TGCGCCAGCAGCTCAAGGGGACAGAACACTGAAGCTTTCTTT. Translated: CASSSRGQNTEAFF.

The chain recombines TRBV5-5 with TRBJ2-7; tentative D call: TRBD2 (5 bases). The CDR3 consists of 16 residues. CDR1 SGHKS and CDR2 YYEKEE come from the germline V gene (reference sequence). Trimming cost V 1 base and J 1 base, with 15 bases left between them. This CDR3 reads CASSLSPGYFSYEQYF. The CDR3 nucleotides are TGTGCCAGCAGCTTGTCCCCGGGATACTTTTCCTACGAGCAGTACTTC.

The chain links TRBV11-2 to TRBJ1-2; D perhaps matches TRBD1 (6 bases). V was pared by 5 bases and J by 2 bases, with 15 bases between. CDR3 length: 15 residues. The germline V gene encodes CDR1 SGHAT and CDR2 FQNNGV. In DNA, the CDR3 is TGTGCCAGCAGCGGCCGAGGGGGGGAGAACTATGGCTACACCTTC. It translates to CASSGRGGENYGYTF.

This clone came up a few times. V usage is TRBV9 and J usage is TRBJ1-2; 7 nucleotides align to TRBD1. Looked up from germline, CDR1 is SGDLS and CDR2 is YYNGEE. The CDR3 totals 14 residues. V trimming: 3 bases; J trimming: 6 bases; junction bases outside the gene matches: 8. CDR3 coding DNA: TGTGCCAGCAGCGCAATCACAGGGGTCGATGGCTACACCTTC. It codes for CASSAITGVDGYTF.

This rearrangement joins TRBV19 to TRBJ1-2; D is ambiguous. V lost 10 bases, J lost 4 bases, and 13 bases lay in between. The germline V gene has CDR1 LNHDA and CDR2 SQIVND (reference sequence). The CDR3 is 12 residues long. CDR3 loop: CATGDYLYGYTF. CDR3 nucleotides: TGTGCCACCGGAGACTACCTCTATGGCTACACCTTC.

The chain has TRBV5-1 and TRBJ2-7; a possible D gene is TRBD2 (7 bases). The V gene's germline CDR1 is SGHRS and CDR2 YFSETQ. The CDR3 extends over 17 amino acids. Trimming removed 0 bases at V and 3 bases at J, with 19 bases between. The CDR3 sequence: CASSLGFTAGAGYEQYF. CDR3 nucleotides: TGCGCCAGCAGCTTGGGTTTTACGGCGGGGGCGGGCTACGAGCAGTACTTC.

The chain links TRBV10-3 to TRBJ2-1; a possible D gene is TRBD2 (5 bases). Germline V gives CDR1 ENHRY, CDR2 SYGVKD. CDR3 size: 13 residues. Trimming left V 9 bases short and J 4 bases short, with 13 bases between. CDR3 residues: CAIALDFYNEQFF. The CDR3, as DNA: TGTGCCATTGCCTTGGACTTTTACAATGAGCAGTTCTTC.

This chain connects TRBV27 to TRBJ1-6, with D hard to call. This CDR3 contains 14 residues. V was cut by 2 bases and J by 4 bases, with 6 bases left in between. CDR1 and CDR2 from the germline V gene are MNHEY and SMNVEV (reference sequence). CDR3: CASSLRRYNSPLHF. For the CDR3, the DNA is TGTGCCAGCAGTTTACGACGGTATAATTCACCCCTCCACTTT.

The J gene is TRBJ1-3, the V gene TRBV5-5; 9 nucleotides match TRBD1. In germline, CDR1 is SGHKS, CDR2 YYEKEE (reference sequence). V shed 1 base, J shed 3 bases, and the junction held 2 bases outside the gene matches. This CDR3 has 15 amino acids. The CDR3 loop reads CASSLNRGLGNTIYF. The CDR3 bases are TGTGCCAGCAGCTTGAACAGGGGGCTTGGAAACACCATATATTTT.

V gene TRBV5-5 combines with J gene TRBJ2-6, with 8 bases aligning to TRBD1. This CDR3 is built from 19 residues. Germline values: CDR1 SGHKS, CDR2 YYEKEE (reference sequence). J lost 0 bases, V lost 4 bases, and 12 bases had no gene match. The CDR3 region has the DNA TGTGCCAGCAGCCGCCGTCAGGGGGCGAGCTACTCTGGGGCCAACGTCCTGACTTTC. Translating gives CASSRRQGASYSGANVLTF. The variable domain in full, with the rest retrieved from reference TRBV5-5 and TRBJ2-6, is DAGVTQSPTHLIKTRGQQVTLRCSPISGHKSVSWYQQVLGQGPQFIFQYYEKEERGRGNFPDRFSARQFPNYSSELNVNALLLGDSALYLCASSRRQGASYSGANVLTFGAGSRLTVL.

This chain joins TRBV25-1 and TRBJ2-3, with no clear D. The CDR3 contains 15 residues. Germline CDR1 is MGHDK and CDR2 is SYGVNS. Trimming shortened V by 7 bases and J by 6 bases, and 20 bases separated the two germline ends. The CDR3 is CASNNDGDRRDTQYF. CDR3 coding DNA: TGTGCCAGCAACAATGACGGAGACCGCAGGGATACGCAGTATTTT.

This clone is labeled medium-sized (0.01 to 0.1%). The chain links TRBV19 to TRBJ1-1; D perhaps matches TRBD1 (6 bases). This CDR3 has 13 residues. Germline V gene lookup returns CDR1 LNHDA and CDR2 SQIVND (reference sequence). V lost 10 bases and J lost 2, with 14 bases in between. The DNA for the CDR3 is TGTGCCACCTCCGGGACACTAAACACTGAAGCTTTCTTT. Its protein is CATSGTLNTEAFF.

In DNA form, the CDR3 reads TGTGCCTGGAGAGGGAATCTGGACAGGATCGGTTCCGGCTATGGCTACACCTTC. Translation: CAWRGNLDRIGSGYGYTF. The chain has TRBV30 and TRBJ1-2, with 7 bases matching TRBD1. Germline V gene lookup returns CDR1 GTSNPN and CDR2 SVGIG (reference sequence). The CDR3 runs to 18 residues. V lost 3 bases and J lost 4; bases outside the gene matches: 20.

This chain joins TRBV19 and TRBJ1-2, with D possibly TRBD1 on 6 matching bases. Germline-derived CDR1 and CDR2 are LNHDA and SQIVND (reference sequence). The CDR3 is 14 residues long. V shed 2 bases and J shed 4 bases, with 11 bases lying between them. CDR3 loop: CASSITQGFYGYTF. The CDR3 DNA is TGTGCCAGTAGTATAACCCAGGGGTTCTATGGCTACACCTTC.

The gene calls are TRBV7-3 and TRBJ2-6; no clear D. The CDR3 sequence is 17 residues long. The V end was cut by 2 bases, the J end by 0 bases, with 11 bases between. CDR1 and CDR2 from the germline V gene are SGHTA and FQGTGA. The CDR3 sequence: CASSLRPGSSGANVLTF. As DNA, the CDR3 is TGTGCCAGCAGCTTACGCCCCGGAAGCTCTGGGGCCAACGTCCTGACTTTC.

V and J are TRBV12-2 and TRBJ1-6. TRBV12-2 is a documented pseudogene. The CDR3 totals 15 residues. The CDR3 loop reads CASPRPRGPNSPLHF. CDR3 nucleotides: TGTGCAAGTCCCAGGCCAAGAGGGCCTAATTCACCCCTCCACTTT.

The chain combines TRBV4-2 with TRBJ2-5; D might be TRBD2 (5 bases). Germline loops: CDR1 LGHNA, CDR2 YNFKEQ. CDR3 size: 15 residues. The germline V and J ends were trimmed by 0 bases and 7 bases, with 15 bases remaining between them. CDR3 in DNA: TGTGCCAGCAGCCAAGAACGGGGTACTCCCGTGACCCAGTACTTC. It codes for CASSQERGTPVTQYF.

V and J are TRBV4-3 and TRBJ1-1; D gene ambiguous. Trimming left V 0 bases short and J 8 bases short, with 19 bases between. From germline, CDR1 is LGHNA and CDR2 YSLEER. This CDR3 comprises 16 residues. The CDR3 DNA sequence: TGCGCCAGCAGCCAAGATTACTGGGCACAACTGGAGGAAGCTTTCTTT. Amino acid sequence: CASSQDYWAQLEEAFF.

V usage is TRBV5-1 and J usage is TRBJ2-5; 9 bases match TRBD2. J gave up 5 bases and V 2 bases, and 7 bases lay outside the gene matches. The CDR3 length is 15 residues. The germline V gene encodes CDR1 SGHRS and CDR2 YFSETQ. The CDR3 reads CASSLAGGSAETQYF. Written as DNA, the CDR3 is TGCGCCAGCAGCTTAGCGGGGGGCTCGGCCGAGACCCAGTACTTC.

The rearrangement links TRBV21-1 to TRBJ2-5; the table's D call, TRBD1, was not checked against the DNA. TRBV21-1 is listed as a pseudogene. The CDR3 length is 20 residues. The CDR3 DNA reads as TGTGCCAGCAGCACGCCGCCCCGGGACAGGGTGGGGAGTGTCCAAGAGACCCAGTACTTC. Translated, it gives CASSTPPRDRVGSVQETQYF.

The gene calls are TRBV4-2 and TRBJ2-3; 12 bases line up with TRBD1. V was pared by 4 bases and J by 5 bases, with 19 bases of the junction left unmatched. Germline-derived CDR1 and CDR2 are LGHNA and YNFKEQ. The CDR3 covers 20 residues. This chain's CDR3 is CASSRFSGTGGLLTQDTQYF. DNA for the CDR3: TGTGCCAGCAGCCGCTTTTCCGGGACAGGGGGCCTTCTTACCCAAGATACGCAGTATTTT.

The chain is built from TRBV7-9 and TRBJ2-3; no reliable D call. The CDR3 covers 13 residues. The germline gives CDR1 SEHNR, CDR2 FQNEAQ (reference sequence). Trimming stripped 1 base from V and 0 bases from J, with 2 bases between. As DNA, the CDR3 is TGTGCCAGCAGCTTAGGGAGCACAGATACGCAGTATTTT. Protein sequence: CASSLGSTDTQYF.

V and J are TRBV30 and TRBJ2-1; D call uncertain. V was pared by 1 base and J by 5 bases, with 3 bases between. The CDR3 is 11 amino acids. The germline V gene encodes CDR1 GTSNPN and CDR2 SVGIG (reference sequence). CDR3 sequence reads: CAWSEDNEQFF. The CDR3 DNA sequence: TGTGCCTGGAGTGAAGACAATGAGCAGTTCTTC.

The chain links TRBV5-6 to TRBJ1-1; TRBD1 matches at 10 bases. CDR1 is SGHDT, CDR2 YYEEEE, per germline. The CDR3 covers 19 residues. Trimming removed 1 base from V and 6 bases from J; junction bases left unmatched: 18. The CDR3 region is CASSLLSATGTGVKSEAFF. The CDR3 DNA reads TGTGCCAGCAGCTTGCTCTCGGCCACCGGGACAGGGGTAAAATCTGAAGCTTTCTTT.

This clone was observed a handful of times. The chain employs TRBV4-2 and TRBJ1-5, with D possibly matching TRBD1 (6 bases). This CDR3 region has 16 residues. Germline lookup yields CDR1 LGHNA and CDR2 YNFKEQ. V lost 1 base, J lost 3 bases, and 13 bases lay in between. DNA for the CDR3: TGTGCCAGCAGCCAAGCCACAGGGAGCCTCAATCAGCCCCAGCATTTT. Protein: CASSQATGSLNQPQHF.

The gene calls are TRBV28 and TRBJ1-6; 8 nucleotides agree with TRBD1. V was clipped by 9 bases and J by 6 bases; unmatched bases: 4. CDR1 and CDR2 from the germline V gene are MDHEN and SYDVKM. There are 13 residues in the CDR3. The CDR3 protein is CASMDRVNSPLHF. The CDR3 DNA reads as TGTGCCAGTATGGACAGGGTTAATTCACCCCTCCACTTT.

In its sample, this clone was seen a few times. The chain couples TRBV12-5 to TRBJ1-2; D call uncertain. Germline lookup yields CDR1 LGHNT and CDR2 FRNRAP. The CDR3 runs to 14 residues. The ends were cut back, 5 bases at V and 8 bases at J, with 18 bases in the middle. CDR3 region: CASGLSRPERGYTF. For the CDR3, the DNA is TGTGCTAGTGGTCTAAGCAGGCCTGAGAGGGGCTACACCTTC.

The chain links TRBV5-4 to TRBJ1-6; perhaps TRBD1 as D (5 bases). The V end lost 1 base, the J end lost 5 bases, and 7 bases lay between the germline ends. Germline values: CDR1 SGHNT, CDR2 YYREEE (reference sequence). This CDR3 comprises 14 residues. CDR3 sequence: CASSLSGNNSPLHF. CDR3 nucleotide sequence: TGTGCCAGCAGCTTGTCAGGGAATAATTCACCCCTCCACTTT.

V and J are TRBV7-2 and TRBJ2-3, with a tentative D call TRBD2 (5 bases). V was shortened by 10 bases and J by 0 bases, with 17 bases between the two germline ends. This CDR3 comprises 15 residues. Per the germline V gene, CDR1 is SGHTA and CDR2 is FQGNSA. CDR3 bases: TGTGCCACCTCCTCGCAGCGGCCTAGCACAGATACGCAGTATTTT. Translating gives CATSSQRPSTDTQYF.

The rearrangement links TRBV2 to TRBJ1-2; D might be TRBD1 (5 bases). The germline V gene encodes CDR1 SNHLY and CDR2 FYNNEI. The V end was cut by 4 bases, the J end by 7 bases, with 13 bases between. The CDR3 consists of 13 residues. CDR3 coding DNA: TGTGCCAGCAGTGGGCAGGGTAGTGGTGGCTACACCTTC. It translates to CASSGQGSGGYTF.